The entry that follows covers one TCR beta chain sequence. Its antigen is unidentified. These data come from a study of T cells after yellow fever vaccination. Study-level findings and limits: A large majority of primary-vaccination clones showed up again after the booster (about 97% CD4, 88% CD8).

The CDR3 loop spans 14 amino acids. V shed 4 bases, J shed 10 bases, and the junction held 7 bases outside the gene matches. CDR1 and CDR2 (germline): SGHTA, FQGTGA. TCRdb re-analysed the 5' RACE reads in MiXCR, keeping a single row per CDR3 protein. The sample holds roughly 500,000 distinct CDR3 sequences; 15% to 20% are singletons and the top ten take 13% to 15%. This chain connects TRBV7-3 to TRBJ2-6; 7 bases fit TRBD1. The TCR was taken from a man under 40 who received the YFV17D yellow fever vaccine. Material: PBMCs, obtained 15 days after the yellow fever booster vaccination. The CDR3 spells CASSSPGTANVLTF. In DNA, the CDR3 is TGTGCCAGCAGCTCACCCGGGACAGCGAACGTCCTGACTTTC.